One and the same sample provided the 3 T cell receptor beta chains below, sequenced in a study of response to subunit inactivated influenza vaccine. From the RT-PCR reads, TCRdb called clonotypes with MiXCR, one entry per CDR3 protein. The sample contains hundreds of thousands of distinct CDR3 sequences, around 11% of which appear only once. These same records also appear under a second study, on T cells expressing NK-cell markers. That source notes: UMIs were included in TCR beta cDNA generated by 5'RACE template switching.

Sample: PBMCs from blood, taken on the day of vaccination. These receptor sequences come from a man between 45 and 60 years old who received an inactivated influenza vaccine.

This rearrangement joins TRBV2 to TRBJ2-2, with D maybe TRBD1 (5 bases). Germline loops: CDR1 SNHLY, CDR2 FYNNEI. This CDR3 has 15 amino acids. V lost 3 bases and J lost 0, with 8 bases in between. The chain's CDR3 is CASSDRVANTGELFF. CDR3 DNA sequence: TGTGCCAGCAGTGACAGGGTCGCGAACACCGGGGAGCTGTTTTTT.

This clonotype turned up a few times. The chain uses TRBV6-2 or TRBV6-3 and TRBJ1-5; D gene uncertain. CDR3 size: 15 residues. In germline, CDR1 is MNHEY, CDR2 SVGEGT. With 5 bases removed from V and 3 bases from J, the gap between germline ends came to 14 bases. In DNA, the CDR3 is TGTGCCAGCAGTCCGCTCGGCACATACAATCAGCCCCAGCATTTT. It yields the protein CASSPLGTYNQPQHF.

The CDR3 is CASSPPQGGGKNEQFF. The DNA for the CDR3 is TGTGCCAGCTCACCACCGCAGGGCGGGGGGAAGAATGAGCAGTTCTTC. The rearrangement joins TRBV18 to TRBJ2-1; 8 bases agree with TRBD2. CDR3 length: 16 residues. Germline V gene data show CDR1 as KGHSH and CDR2 as LQKENI. Trimming removed 0 bases from V and 7 bases from J; junction bases left unmatched: 8. Together with reference TRBV18 and TRBJ2-1, the CDR3 gives the full variable domain: NAGVMQNPRHLVRRRGQEARLRCSPMKGHSHVYWYRQLPEEGLKFMVYLQKENIIDESGMPKERFSAEFPKEGPSILRIQQVVRGDSAAYFCASSPPQGGGKNEQFFGPGTRLTVL.